These T cell receptor beta chains were read from a single sample in a study of response to subunit inactivated influenza vaccine. A single record per CDR3 protein comes from TCRdb applying MiXCR to the RT-PCR reads. The sample lists about 800,000 distinct CDR3 sequences, over 20% seen once, with 10% in the top ten. The sequences come from PBMCs from blood, collected 5 to 6 days after vaccination. The receptors were gathered from a man aged 50 to 60 who received an inactivated influenza vaccine. The CDR3 runs from the conserved cysteine through the conserved F or W. A D gene is named only where the DNA matches it firmly. Only part of the rows carry a size: once, few, many, or a class if the clone is expanded.

clone size	V gene	D gene	J gene	CDR3 DNA	CDR3 protein
few	TRBV12-3/TRBV12-4	NA	TRBJ1-4	TGTGCCAGCAGTTTCTTACAGGGAAATGAAAAACTGTTTTTT	CASSFLQGNEKLFF
few	TRBV10-3	TRBD2	TRBJ2-3	TGTGCCATCAGTCCCCTAGCGGGAGGGCTGGATACGCAGTATTTT	CAISPLAGGLDTQYF
NA	TRBV20-1	NA	TRBJ2-7	TGCAGTGCTAGTAGTGGTACGAGCTCCTACGAGCAGTACTTC	CSASSGTSSYEQYF
NA	TRBV7-3	NA	TRBJ2-7	TGTGCCAGCAGCTTAATGGGTCGGCTAGGCGAGCAGTACTTC	CASSLMGRLGEQYF
NA	TRBV12-3/TRBV12-4	NA	TRBJ2-1	TGTGCCAGCAGTCCACTACCGAATTTCAATGAGCAGTTCTTC	CASSPLPNFNEQFF
NA	TRBV10-3	NA	TRBJ1-1	TGTGCCATCAGTCCGGGACGGGCAATTTTGAACACTGAAGCTTTCTTT	CAISPGRAILNTEAFF
NA	TRBV7-2	TRBD2	TRBJ2-7	TGTGCCAGCAGCTTAGTCTCCGGGACTACTTACGAGCAGTACTTC	CASSLVSGTTYEQYF
NA	TRBV7-2	NA	TRBJ2-1	TGTGCCAGCAGCTCCCAGGGCTATGAGCAGTTCTTC	CASSSQGYEQFF
NA	TRBV6-2/TRBV6-3	NA	TRBJ2-3	TGTGCCAGCAGCAACTCAGATACGCAGTATTTT	CASSNSDTQYF
few	TRBV5-1	NA	TRBJ2-1	TGCGCCAGCAGCTTCCCAGTGGGGGGCAGTTACAATGAGCAGTTCTTC	CASSFPVGGSYNEQFF
NA	TRBV6-5	NA	TRBJ2-7	TGTGCCAGCAGTTACAACAGCTACGAGCAGTACTTC	CASSYNSYEQYF
NA	TRBV4-1	TRBD2	TRBJ2-1	TGCGCCAGCAGCAAAGCGGGAACGTCCTACAATGAGCAGTTCTTC	CASSKAGTSYNEQFF
few	TRBV10-3	TRBD1	TRBJ2-6	TGTGCCATCAGTGAGTCGCCCCGGACAGGGACCGCCTCTGGGGCCAACGTCCTGACTTTC	CAISESPRTGTASGANVLTF
NA	TRBV6-1	NA	TRBJ2-1	TGTGCCAGCAGTGCTCTAGATTACAATGAGCAGTTCTTC	CASSALDYNEQFF
few	TRBV7-9	NA	TRBJ1-2	TGTGCCAGCAGCCGACTAGACGGAGGATCGGCCTATGGCTACACCTTC	CASSRLDGGSAYGYTF